This passage covers 29 T cell receptor beta chains from one sample sequenced in a study of OX40 agonist ivuxolimab in advanced cancers. TCRdb keeps only in-frame clones here, not all; method: immunoSEQ multiplex PCR. The table has tens of thousands of clones, roughly four fifths seen once. This specimen consisted of CD4+ or CD8+ T cells sorted from blood, obtained in a trial of the OX40 agonist ivuxolimab. The receptors originated from an adult with an advanced solid tumor such as melanoma, head and neck, liver or kidney cancer.

This chain joins TRBV5-4 and TRBJ2-1; D possibly corresponds to TRBD1 (5 bases). V lost 4 bases and J lost 0, with 11 bases in between. The CDR3 consists of 15 residues. CDR1 and CDR2 from the germline V gene are SGHNT and YYREEE (reference sequence). The CDR3 nucleotides are TGTGCCAGCAGCCCCGGCAGGGTCTCCTACAATGAGCAGTTCTTC. Encoded protein: CASSPGRVSYNEQFF.

The V and J genes are TRBV5-1 and TRBJ1-5, with D possibly being TRBD1 (5 bases). Per the germline V gene, CDR1 is SGHRS and CDR2 is YFSETQ. The length of the CDR3 is 15 residues. V shed 2 bases and J shed 4 bases, with 13 bases lying between them. The CDR3 spells CASSLDSFSNQPQHF. The CDR3 coding sequence is TGCGCCAGCAGCTTAGACAGTTTCTCAAATCAGCCCCAGCATTTT.

The chain has TRBV6-5 and TRBJ1-6; 8 nucleotides align to TRBD1. V was pared by 6 bases and J by 10 bases, with 11 bases of the junction left unmatched. The CDR3 runs to 15 residues. Germline CDR1 MNHEY, CDR2 SVGAGI. CDR3 region: CASRRSQGASSPLHF. CDR3 coding DNA: TGTGCCAGCAGGCGGAGTCAGGGGGCCAGCTCACCCCTCCACTTT.

The gene calls are TRBV7-8 and TRBJ2-7; 9 bases match TRBD2. Germline CDR1 SGHVS, CDR2 FQNEAQ. Trimming took 5 bases from V and 2 from J; bases not matched to a gene: 10. CDR3 length equals 16 residues. CDR3 bases: TGTGCCAGCAGCCCCCGTGGGCGGGAGGGTACCTACGAGCAGTACTTC. This gives the protein CASSPRGREGTYEQYF.

The rearrangement joins TRBV19 to TRBJ2-7; a weak D match, TRBD2 (5 bases). The CDR3 totals 14 residues. V was shortened by 3 bases and J by 4 bases, with 13 bases between the two germline ends. Germline CDR1 LNHDA, CDR2 SQIVND (reference sequence). The CDR3 DNA sequence: TGTGCCAGTAGTATCAGAGAGGGTTCGTACGAGCAGTACTTC. Its protein product is CASSIREGSYEQYF.

The rearrangement uses TRBV6-5 and TRBJ1-5; TRBD1 aligns across 7 bases. V dropped 5 bases and J dropped 7; count of bases not matched to a gene: 8. The germline V gene encodes CDR1 MNHEY and CDR2 SVGAGI. The CDR3 consists of 14 residues. In DNA, the CDR3 is TGTGCCAGCAGTGAAGACAGGGTGGGACAGCCCCAGCATTTT. Its protein product is CASSEDRVGQPQHF.

The chain couples TRBV11-2 to TRBJ1-3; D remains unclear. The CDR3 spans 14 residues. The ends were cut back, 3 bases at V and 3 bases at J, with 9 bases in the middle. CDR1 and CDR2 (germline): SGHAT, FQNNGV. The CDR3 sequence: CASSLARNGNTIYF. The CDR3 nucleotides read TGTGCCAGCAGCTTGGCTAGAAATGGAAACACCATATATTTT.

The chain has TRBV2 and TRBJ2-6; D remains unclear. The CDR3 has 18 amino acids. The V and J ends lost 5 bases and 5 bases respectively, with 22 bases between them. The V gene's germline CDR1 is SNHLY and CDR2 FYNNEI. CDR3 bases: TGTGCCAGCAGTAAGTTGCGTCCGATACAAAGTCGGGCCAACGTCCTGACTTTC. Translating gives CASSKLRPIQSRANVLTF. The variable domain in full, completed from reference TRBV2 and TRBJ2-6, reads EPEVTQTPSHQVTQMGQEVILRCVPISNHLYFYWYRQILGQKVEFLVSFYNNEISEKSEIFDDQFSVERPDGSNFTLKIRSTKLEDSAMYFCASSKLRPIQSRANVLTFGAGSRLTVL.

This chain joins TRBV11-3 and TRBJ2-3, with 7 bases identical to TRBD1. Germline V CDR1 and CDR2: SGHNT, YENEEA. V gave up 0 bases and J gave up 2 bases; unmatched junction bases: 2. The CDR3 has 15 residues. CDR3 sequence (DNA): TGTGCCAGCAGCTTAGAGGGACAGTTCACAGATACGCAGTATTTT. Protein: CASSLEGQFTDTQYF. Full variable domain (remainder filled in from reference TRBV11-3 and TRBJ2-3): EAGVVQSPRYKIIEKKQPVAFWCNPISGHNTLYWYLQNLGQGPELLIRYENEEAVDDSQLPKDRFSAERLKGVDSTLKIQPAELGDSAVYLCASSLEGQFTDTQYFGPGTRLTVL.

This rearrangement joins TRBV7-9 to TRBJ1-2; D may be TRBD1 (5 bases). The V end lost 5 bases, the J end lost 0 bases, and 13 bases lay between the germline ends. The germline V gene has CDR1 SEHNR and CDR2 FQNEAQ (reference sequence). The CDR3 sequence is 15 residues long. In DNA form, the CDR3 reads TGTGCCAGCAGCCCCGGGACGGAAACTAACTATGGCTACACCTTC. Protein sequence: CASSPGTETNYGYTF.

With respect to this clone: The same CDR3 is also encoded by other DNA sequences in this sample. The chain combines TRBV30 with TRBJ1-2, with D possibly being TRBD1 (5 bases). The CDR3 has 16 amino acids. Deletions cut 0 bases from V and 8 bases from J, with 22 bases between. Per germline, CDR1 GTSNPN and CDR2 SVGIG (reference sequence). This chain's CDR3 is CAWSVGGGGGSGGYTF. The CDR3 DNA follows: TGTGCCTGGAGTGTTGGGGGAGGTGGGGGATCGGGCGGCTACACCTTC.

This clone was observed once. This chain connects TRBV19 to TRBJ2-2; D remains ambiguous. CDR3 length: 14 residues. The germline V gene encodes CDR1 LNHDA and CDR2 SQIVND (reference sequence). V was cut by 3 bases and J by 4 bases, with 9 bases left in between. DNA of the CDR3: TGTGCCAGTAGTATCCAGCAGTCCACCGGGGAGCTGTTTTTT. Translation gives CASSIQQSTGELFF.

The gene calls are TRBV5-1 and TRBJ2-3; TRBD1 matches 9 bases. This CDR3 has 16 residues. Germline trimming cut 5 bases from V and 2 bases from J; bases unmatched to any gene: 9. Germline V CDR1 and CDR2: SGHRS, YFSETQ. CDR3 in amino acids: CASSSITGGPTDTQYF. CDR3 sequence (DNA): TGCGCCAGCAGTTCAATCACAGGGGGCCCCACAGATACGCAGTATTTT. Filled out from reference TRBV5-1 and TRBJ2-3, the complete variable domain reads KAGVTQTPRYLIKTRGQQVTLSCSPISGHRSVSWYQQTPGQGLQFLFEYFSETQRNKGNFPGRFSGRQFSNSRSEMNVSTLELGDSALYLCASSSITGGPTDTQYFGPGTRLTVL.

The V and J genes are TRBV5-1 and TRBJ2-7; TRBD2 matches at 7 bases. The CDR3 loop spans 15 amino acids. V lost 4 bases, J lost 3 bases, and 10 bases stayed unmatched. Germline V gene lookup returns CDR1 SGHRS and CDR2 YFSETQ. CDR3 sequence (DNA): TGCGCCAGCAGCCCCCCCCCGGGAGGCCTCTACGAGCAGTACTTC. Its protein product is CASSPPPGGLYEQYF.

V and J are TRBV18 and TRBJ1-1, with 7 nucleotides matching TRBD1. Germline CDR1 and CDR2: KGHSH and LQKENI. J was trimmed by 3 bases and V by 3 bases; bases with no gene match: 1. The CDR3 spans 13 residues. In DNA, the CDR3 is TGTGCCAGCTCACCCCAGGGGGACACTGAAGCTTTCTTT. This encodes CASSPQGDTEAFF.

This chain uses TRBV10-2 with TRBJ2-7, with TRBD2 matching over 8 bases. CDR3 length: 15 amino acids. Germline V gene data show CDR1 as WSHSY and CDR2 as SAAADI. The V segment lost 4 bases and the J segment 4 bases; nucleotides outside the gene matches: 9. The CDR3 nucleotides are TGCGCCAGCAGTGGGGAGGAAGCGGGAGAATACGAGCAGTACTTC. Amino acids: CASSGEEAGEYEQYF.

About this clone: The same CDR3 can be traced to other DNA sequences in this sample. The chain has TRBV19 and TRBJ1-1; D is undetermined. The germline CDR1 and CDR2 sequences are LNHDA and SQIVND (reference sequence). The CDR3 length is 14 residues. Between the trimmed V and J ends, which lost 2 bases and 0 bases, there was a span of 7 bases. The CDR3 DNA is TGTGCCAGTAGTATAAGAGGTGTGAACACTGAAGCTTTCTTT. It translates to CASSIRGVNTEAFF.

This chain links TRBV27 with TRBJ2-1; D unresolved. Germline V lookup: CDR1 MNHEY, CDR2 SMNVEV (reference sequence). The CDR3 is 14 residues long. Trimming shortened V by 2 bases and J by 1 base, and 6 bases separated the two germline ends. The CDR3 bases are TGTGCCAGCAGTTTAGGGTTTTCCTACAATGAGCAGTTCTTC. Its translation: CASSLGFSYNEQFF.

This chain uses TRBV6-1 with TRBJ1-5, with TRBD1 matching over 7 bases. V shed 5 bases and J 2 bases; nucleotides not matched to a gene: 3. The CDR3 length is 14 residues. Germline CDR1 MNHNS, CDR2 SASEGT. The CDR3, as DNA: TGTGCCAGCAGTCCTGGACAGGGCAATCAGCCCCAGCATTTT. Its translation: CASSPGQGNQPQHF.

This rearrangement joins TRBV7-8 to TRBJ2-6; 9 bases fit TRBD1. With 4 bases clipped from V and 2 bases from J, the junction kept 6 bases outside the gene matches. Germline assignment: CDR1 SGHVS and CDR2 FQNEAQ. CDR3 length equals 17 residues. CDR3 sequence reads: CASSSRDRVAGANVLTF. In DNA form, the CDR3 reads TGTGCCAGCAGCTCCCGGGACAGGGTTGCTGGGGCCAACGTCCTGACTTTC.

The chain combines TRBV4-3 with TRBJ1-3; D remains ambiguous. The CDR3 runs to 16 residues. Trimming took 2 bases from V and 0 from J, leaving 11 bases between them. Germline V CDR1 and CDR2: LGHNA, YSLEER. The CDR3 region has the DNA TGCGCCAGCAGCCAAAACAGCGTTTCCTCTGGAAACACCATATATTTT. Translating gives CASSQNSVSSGNTIYF.

The chain combines TRBV6-5 with TRBJ1-2, with 10 bases that match TRBD1. Germline V gives CDR1 MNHEY, CDR2 SVGAGI. V gave up 6 bases and J gave up 7 bases; unmatched junction bases: 8. The CDR3 consists of 14 residues. In nucleotides, the CDR3 is TGTGCCAGCAGGCTTGGGACAGGGGCGGCTGGCTACACCTTC. The encoded protein is CASRLGTGAAGYTF.

V and J are TRBV15 and TRBJ1-3, with D unresolved. Per germline, CDR1 LNHNV and CDR2 YYDKDF (reference sequence). This CDR3 contains 12 residues. Trimming cost V 3 bases and J 7 bases, with 7 bases left between them. CDR3 sequence: CATSRVGNTIYF. CDR3 in DNA: TGTGCCACCAGCAGGGTGGGGAACACCATATATTTT.

V is TRBV9 and J is TRBJ2-6, with 8 bases lining up with TRBD2. CDR1 is SGDLS and CDR2 is YYNGEE in the germline V gene. Trimming cost V 0 bases and J 1 base; bases outside gene matches: 6. The CDR3 is 18 amino acids. CDR3 nucleotides: TGTGCCAGCAGCGTAGCGGGGGGGACCCGATCTGGGGCCAACGTCCTGACTTTC. It encodes CASSVAGGTRSGANVLTF.

V and J are TRBV5-1 and TRBJ1-2, with D perhaps matching TRBD1 (5 bases). This CDR3 contains 17 residues. V was clipped by 2 bases and J by 2 bases, with 19 bases between them. Per germline, CDR1 SGHRS and CDR2 YFSETQ. The CDR3 DNA is TGCGCCAGCAGCTTTGGAGACACCACAAGGGGAAACTATGGCTACACCTTC. Translating it yields CASSFGDTTRGNYGYTF.

The J gene is TRBJ2-5, the V gene TRBV7-6; perhaps TRBD2 as D (6 bases). Trimming removed 0 bases at V and 10 bases at J, with 21 bases between. Looked up from germline, CDR1 is SGHVS and CDR2 is FNYEAQ. CDR3 length: 16 amino acids. CDR3 residues: CASSLARRGGEEGQYF. In DNA, the CDR3 is TGTGCCAGCAGCTTAGCACGCCGGGGTGGCGAGGAGGGCCAGTACTTC.

V usage is TRBV6-5 and J usage is TRBJ2-7, with 11 positions matching TRBD2. Germline V gene lookup returns CDR1 MNHEY and CDR2 SVGAGI. The CDR3 covers 14 residues. V trimming: 6 bases; J trimming: 7 bases; junction bases outside the gene matches: 8. CDR3 in DNA: TGTGCCAGCAGAATAGGGCTAGCGGGAGGAGAGCAGTACTTC. It specifies CASRIGLAGGEQYF.

This sequence joins TRBV7-2 and TRBJ1-4, with D uncertain. Trimming took 5 bases from V and 4 from J, leaving 14 bases between them. Looked up from germline, CDR1 is SGHTA and CDR2 is FQGNSA. CDR3 length: 15 residues. This chain's CDR3 is CASSPTNNYNEKLFF. CDR3 nucleotide sequence: TGTGCCAGCAGCCCGACCAACAATTATAATGAAAAACTGTTTTTT.

The J gene is TRBJ2-4, the V gene TRBV5-1; D unresolved. Germline lookup yields CDR1 SGHRS and CDR2 YFSETQ. The CDR3 is 11 residues long. Trimming shortened V by 1 base and J by 6 bases, and 2 bases separated the two germline ends. The CDR3 protein is CASSLSNIQYF. The CDR3 DNA reads as TGCGCCAGCAGCTTGTCAAACATTCAGTACTTC.